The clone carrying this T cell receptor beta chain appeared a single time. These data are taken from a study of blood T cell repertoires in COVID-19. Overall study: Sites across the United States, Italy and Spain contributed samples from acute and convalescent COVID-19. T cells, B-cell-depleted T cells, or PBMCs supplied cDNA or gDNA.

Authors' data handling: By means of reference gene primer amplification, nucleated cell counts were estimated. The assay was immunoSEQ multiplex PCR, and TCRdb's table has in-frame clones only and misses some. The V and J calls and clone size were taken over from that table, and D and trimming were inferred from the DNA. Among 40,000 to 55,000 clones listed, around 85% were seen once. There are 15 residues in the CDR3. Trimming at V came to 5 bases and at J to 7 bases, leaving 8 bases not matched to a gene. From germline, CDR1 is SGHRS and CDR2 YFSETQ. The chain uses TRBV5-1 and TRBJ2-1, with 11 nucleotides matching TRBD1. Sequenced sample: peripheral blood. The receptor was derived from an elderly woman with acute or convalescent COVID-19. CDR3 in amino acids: CASRTGTGGPNEQFF. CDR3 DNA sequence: TGCGCCAGCAGAACCGGGACAGGGGGTCCGAATGAGCAGTTCTTC.